The 32 T cell receptor beta chains in this list originate from one sample, sequenced in a study of blood T cell repertoires in COVID-19. Assay used: immunoSEQ multiplex PCR; TCRdb lists only in-frame clones, some missing. The sample has 95,000 or so clones; more than 65% are singletons. Sequenced material: peripheral blood. The receptor source for this set is a woman at least 80 years old with active or convalescent COVID-19.

This chain uses TRBV29-1 with TRBJ1-1; D might be TRBD1 (5 bases). Looked up from germline, CDR1 is SQVTM and CDR2 is ANQGSEA. Trimming took 7 bases from V and 6 from J, leaving 18 bases between them. The CDR3 has 13 amino acids. This chain's CDR3 is CSGAVGGNAEAFF. In nucleotides, the CDR3 is TGCAGCGGGGCGGTGGGGGGTAATGCTGAAGCTTTCTTT.

The rearrangement uses TRBV5-5 and TRBJ2-7; a possible D gene is TRBD2 (6 bases). This CDR3 region has 13 residues. CDR1 is SGHKS and CDR2 is YYEKEE in the germline V gene (reference sequence). The V and J ends lost 4 bases and 7 bases respectively, with 15 bases between them. DNA for the CDR3: TGTGCCAGCAGCGGGGGGTTAGCGGAGGAGCAGTACTTC. This codes for CASSGGLAEEQYF. Full variable domain (rest looked up from reference TRBV5-5 and TRBJ2-7): DAGVTQSPTHLIKTRGQQVTLRCSPISGHKSVSWYQQVLGQGPQFIFQYYEKEERGRGNFPDRFSARQFPNYSSELNVNALLLGDSALYLCASSGGLAEEQYFGPGTRLTVT.

The chain employs TRBV9 and TRBJ1-1; 7 positions match TRBD1. The V gene end was trimmed by 4 bases and the J gene end by 3 bases; junction bases not matched to a gene: 3. This CDR3 is 13 amino acids long. Germline V CDR1 and CDR2: SGDLS, YYNGEE. CDR3 DNA: TGTGCCAGCAGCAGGGGGCGCGACACTGAAGCTTTCTTT. Translated, it gives CASSRGRDTEAFF.

The chain is built from TRBV5-1 and TRBJ2-7; weak D call: TRBD1 (5 bases). The length of the CDR3 is 12 residues. Trimming removed 3 bases at V and 4 bases at J, with 8 bases between. CDR1 and CDR2 from the germline V gene are SGHRS and YFSETQ. The CDR3 DNA follows: TGCGCCAGCAGCTACGCAGGGTACGAGCAGTACTTC. As protein: CASSYAGYEQYF.

The chain recombines TRBV6-5 with TRBJ2-7; 8 nucleotides agree with TRBD2. The germline V gene encodes CDR1 MNHEY and CDR2 SVGAGI. J gave up 7 bases and V 6 bases, and 8 bases lay outside the gene matches. The CDR3 runs to 13 residues. Here the CDR3 DNA reads TGTGCCAGCAGAACTAGCGGCGTTGGGGAGCAGTACTTC. Its translation: CASRTSGVGEQYF.

This clone was detected only a few times. Other DNA sequences within the sample encode an identical CDR3. This rearrangement joins TRBV18 to TRBJ2-5; tentatively, D is TRBD2 (6 bases). V gave up 0 bases and J gave up 2 bases, with 7 bases separating them. This CDR3 is built from 14 residues. CDR1 and CDR2 from the germline V gene are KGHSH and LQKENI. CDR3 loop: CASSPPEGQETQYF. CDR3 bases: TGTGCCAGCTCACCACCGGAGGGGCAAGAGACCCAGTACTTC.

This clone has just one count. The rearrangement links TRBV5-4 to TRBJ2-2, with D possibly TRBD1 on 7 matching bases. Trimming pared 5 bases from V and 4 bases from J, leaving 21 bases between. The CDR3 has 17 residues. Per the germline V gene, CDR1 is SGHNT and CDR2 is YYREEE (reference sequence). In DNA form, the CDR3 reads TGTGCCAGCAGACTCCGGGGGCAGGACAGGAGCACCGGGGAGCTGTTTTTT. This codes for CASRLRGQDRSTGELFF.

The chain carries TRBV18 and TRBJ2-3, with D hard to call. Germline-derived CDR1 and CDR2 are KGHSH and LQKENI. The CDR3 runs 13 residues. V lost 4 bases to trimming and J lost 0 bases, with 5 bases between them. The CDR3 nucleotides read TGTGCCAGCTCACGTCCTAGCACAGATACGCAGTATTTT. It is translated as CASSRPSTDTQYF. The entire variable domain, with the rest obtained from reference TRBV18 and TRBJ2-3, is as follows: NAGVMQNPRHLVRRRGQEARLRCSPMKGHSHVYWYRQLPEEGLKFMVYLQKENIIDESGMPKERFSAEFPKEGPSILRIQQVVRGDSAAYFCASSRPSTDTQYFGPGTRLTVL.

This clone was seen a handful of times. This chain links TRBV6-6 with TRBJ1-2, with D possibly matching TRBD1 (5 bases). The V gene lost 6 bases and the J gene lost 3 bases, with 20 bases spanning the gap. This CDR3 is 16 amino acids long. Germline V gives CDR1 MNHNY, CDR2 SVGAGI (reference sequence). CDR3 protein: CASSLTGGPGDYGYTF. The CDR3 bases are TGTGCCAGCAGCCTAACGGGGGGTCCTGGGGACTATGGCTACACCTTC.

This clone came up once. The CDR3 sequence is CASSIEAGGPSSYEQYF. The CDR3 nucleotides read TGTGCCAGTAGTATAGAGGCGGGAGGCCCCTCCTCCTACGAGCAGTACTTC. The gene calls are TRBV19 and TRBJ2-7; 8 bases are a match to TRBD2. Germline V CDR1 and CDR2: LNHDA, SQIVND (reference sequence). There are 17 residues in the CDR3. Germline trimming cut 0 bases from V and 0 bases from J; bases unmatched to any gene: 7. Together with reference TRBV19 and TRBJ2-7, the CDR3 gives the full variable domain: DGGITQSPKYLFRKEGQNVTLSCEQNLNHDAMYWYRQDPGQGLRLIYYSQIVNDFQKGDIAEGYSVSREKKESFPLTVTSAQKNPTAFYLCASSIEAGGPSSYEQYFGPGTRLTVT.

The chain recombines TRBV9 with TRBJ1-1; TRBD1 matches at 11 bases. The CDR3 runs to 16 residues. The V and J ends lost 0 bases and 1 base, in that order; junction bases with no gene match: 2. In germline, CDR1 is SGDLS, CDR2 YYNGEE. The CDR3 region is CASSVGTGGRNTEAFF. The CDR3 bases are TGTGCCAGCAGCGTAGGGACAGGGGGCCGGAACACTGAAGCTTTCTTT.

The V call is TRBV6-2 or TRBV6-3, the J call TRBJ2-5, with TRBD1 matching 7 bases. The CDR3 spans 17 residues. V lost 0 bases, J lost 4 bases, and 11 bases stayed unmatched. CDR1 and CDR2 (germline): MNHEY, SVGEGT. This CDR3 reads CASSYSLREGAGETQYF. CDR3 nucleotides: TGTGCCAGCAGTTACTCGCTCCGCGAGGGGGCAGGAGAGACCCAGTACTTC.

The chain combines TRBV5-1 with TRBJ1-4, with TRBD1 matching over 7 bases. CDR1 and CDR2 from the germline V gene are SGHRS and YFSETQ. J was trimmed by 4 bases and V by 3 bases; bases with no gene match: 6. The length of the CDR3 is 15 residues. This chain's CDR3 is CASSSGQVNNEKLFF. The CDR3 DNA is TGCGCCAGCAGCTCTGGACAGGTTAATAATGAAAAACTGTTTTTT.

V is TRBV19 and J is TRBJ2-2; D might be TRBD1 (5 bases). Germline V gene data show CDR1 as LNHDA and CDR2 as SQIVND (reference sequence). Trimming took 9 bases from V and 1 from J, leaving 12 bases between them. The CDR3 contains 14 residues. The CDR3 here is CASGKGQNTGELFF. CDR3 coding DNA: TGTGCCAGCGGAAAGGGGCAGAACACCGGGGAGCTGTTTTTT.

The chain has TRBV6-5 and TRBJ1-2, with 7 bases that match TRBD1. Trimming removed 6 bases from V and 4 bases from J; junction bases left unmatched: 8. There are 14 residues in the CDR3. Germline V gene lookup returns CDR1 MNHEY and CDR2 SVGAGI. The CDR3 coding sequence is TGTGCCAGCAGCCAAAGACAGGGCGCCTATGGCTACACCTTC. It is translated as CASSQRQGAYGYTF.

This sequence joins TRBV20-1 and TRBJ2-7, with 8 bases fitting TRBD1. There are 18 residues in the CDR3. Trimming removed 3 bases from V and 0 bases from J; junction bases left unmatched: 16. Looked up from germline, CDR1 is DFQATT and CDR2 is SNEGSKA (reference sequence). The CDR3 nucleotides are TGCAGTGCTAGTTCGGGACAGGTCTACGGGCGAAGCTCCTACGAGCAGTACTTC. It yields the protein CSASSGQVYGRSSYEQYF.

V usage is TRBV7-9 and J usage is TRBJ1-2, with D possibly matching TRBD1 (6 bases). Germline V lookup: CDR1 SEHNR, CDR2 FQNEAQ (reference sequence). This CDR3 comprises 16 residues. V was clipped by 4 bases and J by 3 bases, with 18 bases between them. The CDR3 sequence is CASSSQVRGPHYGYTF. The CDR3 nucleotides are TGTGCCAGCAGCTCCCAGGTCAGGGGACCCCACTATGGCTACACCTTC.

J is TRBJ2-7 and V is TRBV9, with D possibly being TRBD2 (6 bases). Germline CDR1 SGDLS, CDR2 YYNGEE. The CDR3 length is 14 residues. V shed 5 bases and J shed 3 bases, with 15 bases lying between them. The CDR3 region has the DNA TGTGCCAGCAGAGGACAACGGGGGAACTACGAGCAGTACTTC. Translating it yields CASRGQRGNYEQYF.

This chain joins TRBV6-4 and TRBJ2-1; possibly TRBD2 for D (5 bases). There are 13 residues in the CDR3. V lost 4 bases to trimming and J lost 5 bases, with 9 bases between them. Germline V gives CDR1 MRHNA, CDR2 SNTAGT. The DNA of the CDR3 is TGTGCCAGCAGTGTAACTAGAGACAATGAGCAGTTCTTC. Translating gives CASSVTRDNEQFF.

In this sample, this clone turned up a few times. The chain uses TRBV4-1 and TRBJ1-2, with a possible D match to TRBD1 (5 bases). This CDR3 has 16 residues. The V end lost 1 base, the J end lost 4 bases, and 16 bases lay between the germline ends. Germline-derived CDR1 and CDR2 are MGHRA and YSYEKL. This CDR3 reads CASSQVAQGGGYGYTF. CDR3 nucleotides: TGCGCCAGCAGCCAAGTGGCGCAGGGCGGCGGCTATGGCTACACCTTC.

The V call is TRBV25-1, the J call TRBJ1-5; 8 nucleotides align to TRBD1. Germline trimming cut 3 bases from V and 0 bases from J; bases unmatched to any gene: 7. This CDR3 region has 17 residues. Germline CDR1 and CDR2: MGHDK and SYGVNS. CDR3 amino acids: CASSDSGQGVSNQPQHF. In DNA, the CDR3 is TGTGCCAGCAGTGACTCAGGACAGGGTGTTAGCAATCAGCCCCAGCATTTT.

This clone occurred a few times. The chain is built from TRBV20-1 and TRBJ1-5, with TRBD1 identical over 7 bases. V shed 3 bases and J 5 bases; nucleotides not matched to a gene: 13. This CDR3 has 16 residues. Germline V gives CDR1 DFQATT, CDR2 SNEGSKA (reference sequence). The CDR3 sequence: CSASPRGPGLHQPQHF. The DNA for the CDR3 is TGCAGTGCTAGTCCTAGGGGGCCCGGTTTACATCAGCCCCAGCATTTT.

This chain joins TRBV5-1 and TRBJ1-2, with D possibly being TRBD1 (6 bases). In germline, CDR1 is SGHRS, CDR2 YFSETQ. V lost 0 bases, J lost 4 bases, and 10 bases lay in between. This CDR3 is 14 amino acids long. CDR3 bases: TGCGCCAGCAGCTTGGAAGGGGGGGGCTATGGCTACACCTTC. It translates to CASSLEGGGYGYTF.

The gene calls are TRBV24-1 and TRBJ1-3; the D gene is possibly TRBD1 (5 bases). This CDR3 is 15 amino acids long. Trimming left V 2 bases short and J 0 bases short, with 7 bases between. Per germline, CDR1 KGHDR and CDR2 SFDVKD. CDR3 coding DNA: TGTGCCACCAGTGATTCCAGGGACTCTGGAAACACCATATATTTT. Protein product: CATSDSRDSGNTIYF.

The V call is TRBV9, the J call TRBJ1-5; 10 bases align to TRBD1. Germline V gene data show CDR1 as SGDLS and CDR2 as YYNGEE. V lost 4 bases, J lost 9 bases, and 7 bases stayed unmatched. The CDR3 consists of 14 residues. The CDR3 DNA is TGTGCCAGCAGCCCTGGGACAGGGGTTTGGCCCCAGCATTTT. It is translated as CASSPGTGVWPQHF.

This clone has only one observation. The J gene is TRBJ1-5, the V gene TRBV5-1; TRBD1 aligns across 11 bases. CDR1 is SGHRS and CDR2 is YFSETQ in the germline V gene. The J segment lost 6 bases and the V segment lost 1 base, leaving 3 bases of the junction unmatched. This CDR3 spans 15 amino acids. CDR3 sequence (DNA): TGCGCCAGCAGCTTGATGGACAGGGGGCCTCAGCCCCAGCATTTT. It specifies CASSLMDRGPQPQHF.

This chain links TRBV7-9 with TRBJ2-3; 10 bases are a match to TRBD1. The germline CDR1 and CDR2 sequences are SEHNR and FQNEAQ (reference sequence). The CDR3 runs 15 residues. J gave up 6 bases and V 5 bases, and 8 bases lay outside the gene matches. CDR3 sequence reads: CASSRTGGRLDTQYF. CDR3 DNA sequence: TGTGCCAGCAGCCGGACAGGGGGGCGTCTGGATACGCAGTATTTT.

The V and J genes are TRBV28 and TRBJ1-4, with 7 bases lining up with TRBD1. Per the germline V gene, CDR1 is MDHEN and CDR2 is SYDVKM. V lost 6 bases to trimming and J lost 0 bases; unmatched junction nucleotides: 1. CDR3 length: 14 amino acids. CDR3 nucleotide sequence: TGTGCCAGCAGCGACAGGGCAACTAATGAAAAACTGTTTTTT. This translates into CASSDRATNEKLFF. The entire variable domain, with the rest obtained from reference TRBV28 and TRBJ1-4, is as follows: DVKVTQSSRYLVKRTGEKVFLECVQDMDHENMFWYRQDPGLGLRLIYFSYDVKMKEKGDIPEGYSVSREKKERFSLILESASTNQTSMYLCASSDRATNEKLFFGSGTQLSVL.

Turning to this clone: The germline gene is not matched at one end of the junction; a read error may be the cause. This rearrangement joins TRBV5-1 to TRBJ1-4, with D perhaps TRBD1 (6 bases). Germline CDR1 reads SGHRS; CDR2 reads YFSETQ. The CDR3 runs 16 residues. The CDR3 DNA reads as TGTGCCAGCAGCCCCGGAGGGGGGGGGACTAATGAAAAACTGTTTTTT. Protein: CASSPGGGGTNEKLFF.

The V call is TRBV2, the J call TRBJ2-5, with 7 nucleotides matching TRBD1. V shed 7 bases and J 4 bases; nucleotides not matched to a gene: 9. CDR1 and CDR2 from the germline V gene are SNHLY and FYNNEI. The CDR3 totals 14 residues. The CDR3 nucleotides are TGTGCCAGCACATCGACAGGGTGGCGAGAGACCCAGTACTTC. It codes for CASTSTGWRETQYF.

This clone was picked up one time. The chain has TRBV5-4 and TRBJ2-5; D may be TRBD2 (7 bases). Trimming left V 5 bases short and J 2 bases short, with 16 bases between. Germline V lookup: CDR1 SGHNT, CDR2 YYREEE (reference sequence). The CDR3 is made up of 15 amino acids. DNA of the CDR3: TGTGCCAGCAGGCCCCCCGGGGGGCTACAAGAGACCCAGTACTTC. It is translated as CASRPPGGLQETQYF.

This clone was counted at least ten times. The chain has TRBV23-1 and TRBJ2-3, with TRBD1 identical over 12 bases. TRBV23-1 belongs to the ORF category, with a function that is uncertain. The CDR3 runs to 16 residues. The V segment lost 0 bases and the J segment 6 bases; nucleotides outside the gene matches: 4. The DNA of the CDR3 is TGCGCCAGCAGTCAATCGCCGGGACAGGGGGCTGATACGCAGTATTTT. Protein product: CASSQSPGQGADTQYF.